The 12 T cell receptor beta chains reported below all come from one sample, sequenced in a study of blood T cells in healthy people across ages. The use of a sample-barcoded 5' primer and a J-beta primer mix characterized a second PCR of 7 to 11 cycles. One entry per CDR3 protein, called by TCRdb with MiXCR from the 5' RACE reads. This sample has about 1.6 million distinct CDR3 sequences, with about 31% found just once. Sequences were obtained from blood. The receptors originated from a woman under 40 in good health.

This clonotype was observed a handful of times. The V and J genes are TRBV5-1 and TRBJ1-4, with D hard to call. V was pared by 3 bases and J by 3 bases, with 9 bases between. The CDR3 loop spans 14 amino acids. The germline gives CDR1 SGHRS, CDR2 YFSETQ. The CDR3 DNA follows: TGCGCCAGCAGCTCATGGAGTCCTAATGAAAAACTGTTTTTT. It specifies CASSSWSPNEKLFF.

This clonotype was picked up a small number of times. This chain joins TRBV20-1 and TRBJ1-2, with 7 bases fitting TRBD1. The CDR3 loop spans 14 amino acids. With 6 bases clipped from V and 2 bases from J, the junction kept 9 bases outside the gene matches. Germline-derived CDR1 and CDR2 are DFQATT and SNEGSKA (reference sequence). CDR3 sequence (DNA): TGCAGTGCAAAGGGACAGCTGGAGAACTATGGCTACACCTTC. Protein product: CSAKGQLENYGYTF.

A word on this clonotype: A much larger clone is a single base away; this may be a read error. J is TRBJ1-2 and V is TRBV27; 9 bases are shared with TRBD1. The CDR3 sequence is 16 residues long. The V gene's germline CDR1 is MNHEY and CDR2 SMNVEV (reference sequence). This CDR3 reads CANSKLPGTGTYGYTF. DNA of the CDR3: TGTGCCAACAGTAAGCTACCCGGGACAGGGACCTATGGCTACACCTTC.

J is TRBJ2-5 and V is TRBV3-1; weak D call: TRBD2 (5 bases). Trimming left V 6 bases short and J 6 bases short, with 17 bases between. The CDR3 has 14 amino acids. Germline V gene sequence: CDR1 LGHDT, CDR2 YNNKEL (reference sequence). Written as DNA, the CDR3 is TGTGCCAGCAGAGAACGAGGGAGTGGTAAGACCCAGTACTTC. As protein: CASRERGSGKTQYF.

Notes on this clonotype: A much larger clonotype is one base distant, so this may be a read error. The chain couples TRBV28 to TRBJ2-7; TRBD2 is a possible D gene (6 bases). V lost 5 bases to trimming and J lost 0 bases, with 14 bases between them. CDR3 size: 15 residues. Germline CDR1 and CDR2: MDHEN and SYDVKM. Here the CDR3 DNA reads TGTGCCAGCAGTGAGTGGGACGGGAGCTCCTACGAGCAGTACTTC. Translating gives CASSEWDGSSYEQYF.

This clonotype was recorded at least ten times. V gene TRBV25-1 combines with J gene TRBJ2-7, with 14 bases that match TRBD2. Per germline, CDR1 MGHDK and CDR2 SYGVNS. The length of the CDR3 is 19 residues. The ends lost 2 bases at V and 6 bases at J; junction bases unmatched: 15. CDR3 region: CASSESRGGLAGVGGEQYF. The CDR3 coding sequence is TGTGCCAGCAGTGAAAGTCGCGGGGGACTAGCGGGAGTAGGGGGCGAGCAGTACTTC.

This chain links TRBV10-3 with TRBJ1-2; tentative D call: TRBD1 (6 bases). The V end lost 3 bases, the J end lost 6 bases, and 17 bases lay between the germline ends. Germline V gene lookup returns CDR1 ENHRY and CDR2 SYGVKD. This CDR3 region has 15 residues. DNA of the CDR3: TGTGCCATCAGTGAAAGGGGTTCAGGGGTAAATGGCTACACCTTC. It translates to CAISERGSGVNGYTF.

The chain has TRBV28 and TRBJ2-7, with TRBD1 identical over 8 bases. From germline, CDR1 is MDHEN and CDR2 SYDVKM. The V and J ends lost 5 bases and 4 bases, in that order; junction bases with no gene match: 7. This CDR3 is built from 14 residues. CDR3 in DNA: TGTGCCAGCAGTGACGGACAGGGTAGTTACGAGCAGTACTTC. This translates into CASSDGQGSYEQYF.

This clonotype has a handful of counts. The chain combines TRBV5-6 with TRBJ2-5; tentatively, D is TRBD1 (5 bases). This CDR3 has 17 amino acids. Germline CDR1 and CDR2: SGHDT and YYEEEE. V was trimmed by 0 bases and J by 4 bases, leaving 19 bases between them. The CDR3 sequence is CASSLGQGIGPRETQYF. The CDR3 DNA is TGTGCCAGCAGCTTGGGCCAGGGAATTGGGCCACGAGAGACCCAGTACTTC. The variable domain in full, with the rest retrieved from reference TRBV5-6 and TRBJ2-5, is DAGVTQSPTHLIKTRGQQVTLRCSPKSGHDTVSWYQQALGQGPQFIFQYYEEEERQRGNFPDRFSGHQFPNYSSELNVNALLLGDSALYLCASSLGQGIGPRETQYFGPGTRLLVL.

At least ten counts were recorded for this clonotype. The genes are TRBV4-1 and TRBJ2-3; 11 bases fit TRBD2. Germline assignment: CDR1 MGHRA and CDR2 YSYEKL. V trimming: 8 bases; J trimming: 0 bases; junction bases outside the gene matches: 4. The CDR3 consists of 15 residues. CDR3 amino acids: CASRGTSGSTDTQYF. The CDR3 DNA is TGCGCCAGCCGCGGGACTAGCGGTAGCACAGATACGCAGTATTTT.

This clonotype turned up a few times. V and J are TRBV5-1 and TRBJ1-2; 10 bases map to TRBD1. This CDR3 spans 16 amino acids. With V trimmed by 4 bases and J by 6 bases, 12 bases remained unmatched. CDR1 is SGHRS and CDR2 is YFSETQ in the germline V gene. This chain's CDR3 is CASSPDRGLGINGYTF. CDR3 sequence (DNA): TGCGCCAGCAGCCCTGACAGGGGGCTTGGTATAAATGGCTACACCTTC.

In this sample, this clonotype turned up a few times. The CDR3 DNA follows: TGCAGTGGCACTGAAGCTTTCTTT. It is translated as CSGTEAFF. This chain connects TRBV20-1 to TRBJ1-1; D uncertain. Germline V lookup: CDR1 DFQATT, CDR2 SNEGSKA (reference sequence). V was trimmed by 7 bases and J by 4 bases, leaving 1 base between them. This CDR3 comprises 8 residues.